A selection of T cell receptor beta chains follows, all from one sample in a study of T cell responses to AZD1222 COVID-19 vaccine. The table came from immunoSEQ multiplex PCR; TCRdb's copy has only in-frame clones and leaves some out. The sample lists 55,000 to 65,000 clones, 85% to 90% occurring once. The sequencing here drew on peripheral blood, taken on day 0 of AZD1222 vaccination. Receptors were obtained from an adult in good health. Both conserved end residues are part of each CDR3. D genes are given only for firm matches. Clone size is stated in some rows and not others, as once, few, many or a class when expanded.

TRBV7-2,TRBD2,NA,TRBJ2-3,CASSYTSGGAPDTQYF,TGTGCCAGCAGCTACACTAGCGGGGGGGCTCCAGATACGCAGTATTTT
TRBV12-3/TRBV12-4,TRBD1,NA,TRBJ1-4,CASSGTVPEKLFF,TGTGCCAGCAGCGGGACAGTCCCAGAAAAACTGTTTTTT
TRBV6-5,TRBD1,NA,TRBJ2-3,CASRTGTSTDTQYF,TGTGCCAGCCGGACAGGGACTAGCACAGATACGCAGTATTTT
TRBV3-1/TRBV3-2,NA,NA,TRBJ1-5,CASSQDGGPQPQHF,TGTGCCAGCAGCCAAGATGGGGGGCCTCAGCCCCAGCATTTT
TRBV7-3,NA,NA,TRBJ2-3,CASSLTGVGLAGTDTQYF,TGTGCCAGCAGCTTAACCGGAGTAGGGCTAGCTGGCACAGATACGCAGTATTTT
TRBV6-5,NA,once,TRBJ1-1,CASSYSISGAKVEAFF,TGTGCCAGCAGTTACTCGATTTCGGGGGCGAAGGTGGAAGCTTTCTTT
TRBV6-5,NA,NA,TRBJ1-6,CASSLGQPPSPLHF,TGTGCCAGCAGCCTTGGACAGCCCCCATCACCCCTCCACTTT
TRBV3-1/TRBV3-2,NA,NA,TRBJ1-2,CASSQDEGTYGYTF,TGTGCCAGCAGCCAAGATGAGGGAACTTATGGCTACACCTTC
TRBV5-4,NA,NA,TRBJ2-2,CASSLGRGGSGELFF,TGTGCCAGCAGCTTGGGAAGAGGGGGATCCGGGGAGCTGTTTTTT
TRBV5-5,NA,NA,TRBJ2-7,CASSLEQVYSYEQYF,TGTGCCAGCAGCTTGGAACAGGTCTACTCCTACGAGCAGTACTTC
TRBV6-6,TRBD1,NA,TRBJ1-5,CASSEGALRGNQPQHF,TGTGCCAGCAGCGAGGGGGCTCTACGGGGCAATCAGCCCCAGCATTTT
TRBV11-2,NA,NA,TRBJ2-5,CASSGTQTQYF,TGTGCCAGCAGCGGAACGCAGACCCAGTACTTC
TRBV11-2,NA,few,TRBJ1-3,CASSLRGASSGNTIYF,TGTGCCAGCAGCTTACGGGGCGCATCCTCTGGAAACACCATATATTTT
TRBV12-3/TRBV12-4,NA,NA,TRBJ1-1,CASSLLNTEAFF,TGTGCCAGCAGTTTACTGAACACTGAAGCTTTCTTT
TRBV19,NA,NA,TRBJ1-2,CATRGESYTF,TGTGCCACTAGGGGGGAGAGCTACACCTTC
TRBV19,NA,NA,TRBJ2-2,CASKTRTGELFF,TGTGCCAGTAAAACTCGGACCGGGGAGCTGTTTTTT
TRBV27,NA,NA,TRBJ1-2,CASSSRTGGYTF,TGTGCCAGCAGTTCCCGTACTGGGGGCTACACCTTC
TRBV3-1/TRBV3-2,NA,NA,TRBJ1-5,CASSQDTQGNQPQHF,TGTGCCAGCAGCCAAGATACGCAGGGGAATCAGCCCCAGCATTTT
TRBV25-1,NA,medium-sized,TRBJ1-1,CASSEYGGVYPEAFF,TGTGCCAGCAGTGAATATGGAGGAGTATACCCTGAAGCTTTCTTT
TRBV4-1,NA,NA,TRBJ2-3,CASSQQGMPTDTQYF,TGCGCCAGCAGCCAACAGGGGATGCCCACAGATACGCAGTATTTT
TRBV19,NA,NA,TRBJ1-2,CASSIVSGLANYGYTF,TGTGCCAGTAGTATCGTCTCGGGGTTAGCTAACTATGGCTACACCTTC
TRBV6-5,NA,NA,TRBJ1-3,CASTLSVSGNTIYF,TGTGCCAGCACCCTAAGTGTCTCTGGAAACACCATATATTTT
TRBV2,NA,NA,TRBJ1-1,CASSDSGNTEAFF,TGTGCCAGCAGTGATTCCGGGAACACTGAAGCTTTCTTT
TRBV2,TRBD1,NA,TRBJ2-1,CASSPGQGTNEQFF,TGTGCCAGCAGTCCCGGACAGGGAACCAATGAGCAGTTCTTC
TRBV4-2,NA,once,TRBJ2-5,CASSSRQDGKETQYF,TGTGCCAGCAGCTCGCGACAGGACGGGAAAGAGACCCAGTACTTC
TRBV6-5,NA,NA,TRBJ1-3,CASSYSGTSGNTIYF,TGTGCCAGCAGTTACTCCGGGACCTCTGGAAACACCATATATTTT
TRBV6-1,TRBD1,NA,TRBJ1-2,CASSEQGGYGYTF,TGTGCCAGCAGTGAACAGGGGGGCTATGGCTACACCTTC
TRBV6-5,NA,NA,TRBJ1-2,CASRERGGDGYTF,TGTGCCAGCAGGGAGAGGGGTGGGGATGGCTACACCTTC
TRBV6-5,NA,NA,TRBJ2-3,CASSAGVLADTQYF,TGTGCCAGCAGCGCAGGGGTACTGGCAGATACGCAGTATTTT
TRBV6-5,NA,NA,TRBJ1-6,CASSPGGRDNSPLHF,TGTGCCAGCAGTCCCGGAGGTAGAGATAATTCACCCCTCCACTTT
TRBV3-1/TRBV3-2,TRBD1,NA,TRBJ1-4,CASSQGQRATNEKLFF,TGTGCCAGCAGCCAGGGACAGCGCGCAACTAATGAAAAACTGTTTTTT
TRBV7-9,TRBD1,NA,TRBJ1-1,CASSPPGGTEAFF,TGTGCCAGCAGCCCCCCAGGGGGCACTGAAGCTTTCTTT
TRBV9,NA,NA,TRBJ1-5,CASSLTPDNQPQHF,TGTGCCAGCAGCCTCACGCCGGACAATCAGCCCCAGCATTTT
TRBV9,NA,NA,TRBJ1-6,CASSADARNSPLHF,TGTGCCAGCAGCGCGGATGCCCGAAATTCACCCCTCCACTTT
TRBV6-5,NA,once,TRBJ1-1,CASTPGHKDTEAFF,TGTGCCAGCACCCCGGGGCACAAGGACACTGAAGCTTTCTTT
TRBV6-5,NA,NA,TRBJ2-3,CASIRGLQTDTQYF,TGTGCCAGCATTCGGGGGCTCCAGACAGATACGCAGTATTTT
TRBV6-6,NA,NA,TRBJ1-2,CAISGTLTYGYTF,TGTGCAATCTCCGGGACTCTTACTTATGGCTACACCTTC
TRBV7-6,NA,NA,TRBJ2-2,CASSLVGLGTGELFF,TGTGCCAGCAGCTTAGTGGGTTTGGGCACCGGGGAGCTGTTTTTT
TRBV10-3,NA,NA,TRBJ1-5,CAISVGGREPQHF,TGTGCCATCAGTGTTGGGGGGCGAGAGCCCCAGCATTTT
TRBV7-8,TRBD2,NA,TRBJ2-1,CASSLYQREGNEQFF,TGTGCCAGCAGCTTATACCAGAGGGAGGGCAATGAGCAGTTCTTC